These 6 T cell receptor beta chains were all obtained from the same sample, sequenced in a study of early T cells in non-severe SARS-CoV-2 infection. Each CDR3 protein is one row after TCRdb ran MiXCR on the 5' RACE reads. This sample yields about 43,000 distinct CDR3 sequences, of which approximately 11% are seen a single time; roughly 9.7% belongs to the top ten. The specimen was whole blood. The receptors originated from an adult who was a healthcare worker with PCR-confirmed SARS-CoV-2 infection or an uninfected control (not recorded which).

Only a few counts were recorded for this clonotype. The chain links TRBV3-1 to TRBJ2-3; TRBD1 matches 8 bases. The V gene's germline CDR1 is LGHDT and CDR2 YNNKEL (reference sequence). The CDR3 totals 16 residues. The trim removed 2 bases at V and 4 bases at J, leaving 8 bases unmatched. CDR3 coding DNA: TGTGCCAGCAGCCAACAGGGGGCGAGGTTAGCAGATACGCAGTATTTT. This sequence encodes CASSQQGARLADTQYF.

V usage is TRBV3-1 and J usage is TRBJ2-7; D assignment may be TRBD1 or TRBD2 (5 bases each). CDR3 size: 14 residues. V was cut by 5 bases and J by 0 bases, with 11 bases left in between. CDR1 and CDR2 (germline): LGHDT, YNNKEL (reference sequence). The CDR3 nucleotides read TGTGCCAGCAGCAAGGGACCGGACTCCTACGAGCAGTACTTC. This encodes CASSKGPDSYEQYF.

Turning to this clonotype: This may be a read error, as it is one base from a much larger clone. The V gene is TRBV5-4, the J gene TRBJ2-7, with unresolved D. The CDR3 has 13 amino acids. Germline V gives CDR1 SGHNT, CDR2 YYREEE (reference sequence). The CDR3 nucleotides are TGTGCCAGCAGCTTGGTTAGGACCTACGAGCGGTACTTC. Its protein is CASSLVRTYERYF.

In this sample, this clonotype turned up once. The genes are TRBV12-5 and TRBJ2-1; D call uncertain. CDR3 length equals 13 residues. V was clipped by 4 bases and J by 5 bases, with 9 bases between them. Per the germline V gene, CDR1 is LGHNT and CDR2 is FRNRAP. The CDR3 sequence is CASGWAADNEQFF. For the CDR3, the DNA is TGTGCTAGTGGTTGGGCGGCGGACAATGAGCAGTTCTTC.

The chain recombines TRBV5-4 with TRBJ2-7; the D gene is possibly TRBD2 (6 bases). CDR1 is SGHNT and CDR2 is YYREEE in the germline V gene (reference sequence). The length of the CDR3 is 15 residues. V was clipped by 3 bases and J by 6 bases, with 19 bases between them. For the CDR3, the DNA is TGTGCCAGCAGCTCCGGGGGAAAAGAGATCGGCGAGCAGTACTTC. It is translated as CASSSGGKEIGEQYF. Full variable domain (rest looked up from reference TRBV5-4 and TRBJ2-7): ETGVTQSPTHLIKTRGQQVTLRCSSQSGHNTVSWYQQALGQGPQFIFQYYREEENGRGNFPPRFSGLQFPNYSSELNVNALELDDSALYLCASSSGGKEIGEQYFGPGTRLTVT.

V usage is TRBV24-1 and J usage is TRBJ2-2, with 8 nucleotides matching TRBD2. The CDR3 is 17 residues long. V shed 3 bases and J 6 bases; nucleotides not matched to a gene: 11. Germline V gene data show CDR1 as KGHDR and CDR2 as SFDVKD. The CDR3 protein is CATSDTTRTSLAGELFF. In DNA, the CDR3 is TGTGCCACCAGTGATACCACCAGGACTAGCCTCGCCGGGGAGCTGTTTTTT.